These 10 T cell receptor beta chains originate from one sample sequenced in a study of blood T cell repertoires in COVID-19 (dated by TCRdb to about 2020). Library generation was performed with the immunoSEQ multiplex PCR assay. In TCRdb, the immuneACCESS table is reduced to in-frame sequences with V and J assigned. These tables do not hold every clone; where another copy was compared, an unresolved V gene accounts for under half, and the others remain unexplained. The sample table holds about 120,000 clones, of which approximately 87% were seen once. The top ten constitute about 3.9% of the sample. The sequenced sample consisted of peripheral blood. All receptors derive from a man aged 60-69 years with acute or convalescent COVID-19.

The chain's CDR3 is CSATTGDFVNEQFF. CDR3 DNA sequence: TGCAGCGCGACAACAGGGGATTTTGTCAATGAGCAGTTCTTC. The genes are TRBV29-1 and TRBJ2-1; TRBD1 aligns across 7 bases. This CDR3 contains 14 residues. Per germline, CDR1 SQVTM and CDR2 ANQGSEA. J lost 6 bases, V lost 7 bases, and 12 bases had no gene match.

The rearrangement uses TRBV11-2 and TRBJ1-2; D gene ambiguous. The CDR3 totals 13 residues. Germline CDR1 and CDR2: SGHAT and FQNNGV. V was cut by 1 base and J by 4 bases, with 7 bases left in between. Here the CDR3 reads CASSLGSGYGYTF. The CDR3, as DNA: TGTGCCAGCAGCTTAGGCAGCGGCTATGGCTACACCTTC.

The chain uses TRBV28 and TRBJ2-1; 10 bases line up with TRBD2. CDR1 and CDR2 from the germline V gene are MDHEN and SYDVKM. The trim removed 7 bases at V and 0 bases at J, leaving 6 bases unmatched. This CDR3 is 16 amino acids long. As DNA, the CDR3 is TGTGCCAGCACCTGGACTAGCGGAAGCTCCTACAATGAGCAGTTCTTC. This gives the protein CASTWTSGSSYNEQFF.

This chain connects TRBV7-2 to TRBJ1-1, with D unresolved. Germline CDR1 reads SGHTA; CDR2 reads FQGNSA. CDR3 length: 15 residues. Between the trimmed V and J ends, which lost 1 base and 0 bases, there was a span of 9 bases. The CDR3 sequence is CASSLGPVLNTEAFF. The CDR3 DNA reads as TGTGCCAGCAGCTTAGGCCCGGTTTTGAACACTGAAGCTTTCTTT.

V and J are TRBV24-1 and TRBJ1-3; D might be TRBD1 (5 bases). The CDR3 is made up of 16 amino acids. The germline V gene has CDR1 KGHDR and CDR2 SFDVKD. Trimming took off 3 bases at V and 4 bases at J, with 15 bases between the two ends. This CDR3 reads CATSDPSGTAGNTIYF. The DNA for the CDR3 is TGTGCCACCAGTGATCCATCAGGGACTGCAGGAAACACCATATATTTT.

The CDR3 region has the DNA TGCGCCAGCAGCCAAGTAAGAGAGTTTATTTCACCCCTCCACTTT. The encoded protein is CASSQVREFISPLHF. The rearrangement joins TRBV4-1 to TRBJ1-6; D call uncertain. The V gene lost 1 base and the J gene lost 9 bases, with 13 bases spanning the gap. Germline-derived CDR1 and CDR2 are MGHRA and YSYEKL. The CDR3 length is 15 residues.

The CDR3 loop reads CASSPLEGARGYTF. The CDR3 region has the DNA TGTGCCAGCAGCCCCCTGGAGGGGGCCCGTGGCTACACCTTC. V is TRBV11-1 and J is TRBJ1-2; 7 bases match TRBD1. The CDR3 consists of 14 residues. CDR1 and CDR2 (germline): SGHAT, FQDESV (reference sequence). Unmatched junction bases numbered 10, after V lost 5 bases and J lost 7 bases.

In its sample, this clone was seen a few times. J is TRBJ2-3 and V is TRBV15; tentatively, D is TRBD2 (6 bases). This CDR3 region has 15 residues. Per the germline V gene, CDR1 is LNHNV and CDR2 is YYDKDF (reference sequence). Between the trimmed V and J ends, which lost 1 base and 4 bases, there was a span of 12 bases. This chain's CDR3 is CATSRALGEADTQYF. CDR3 nucleotides: TGTGCCACCAGCAGAGCCCTAGGGGAGGCAGATACGCAGTATTTT.

The chain recombines TRBV4-3 with TRBJ2-5; a weak D match, TRBD2 (6 bases). The CDR3 covers 15 residues. The germline CDR1 and CDR2 sequences are LGHNA and YSLEER. Between the trimmed V and J ends, which lost 1 base and 5 bases, there was a span of 14 bases. The CDR3 sequence: CASSQVLAGRETQYF. DNA for the CDR3: TGCGCCAGCAGCCAAGTTTTGGCGGGGAGGGAGACCCAGTACTTC.

This clone was counted ten times or more. CDR3 DNA sequence: TGTGCCAGCAGCTTAGAGGGGCGAGGAGATGAAAAACTGTTTTTT. Translation gives CASSLEGRGDEKLFF. The chain links TRBV7-9 to TRBJ1-4; TRBD1 is a possible D gene (5 bases). The V and J ends lost 1 base and 6 bases respectively, with 12 bases between them. The CDR3 spans 15 residues. The germline gives CDR1 SEHNR, CDR2 FQNEAQ (reference sequence).